This T cell receptor beta chain was documented in a study of blood T cell repertoires in COVID-19 (dated by TCRdb to 2020 to 2021). Regarding the research as a whole: The collaborator samples originated in the United States, Italy and Spain and spanned the acute and convalescent phases of COVID-19. The dataset comprised deeply sampled blood TCRbeta repertoires from subjects exposed to, actively infected with, or recovered from COVID-19. Sample metadata almost always included a de-identified subject ID, COVID-19 status, age in years and sex. The repertoires were released in a freely available public database meant as a resource for research on the immune response to SARS-CoV-2. The prospective study material was composed of cDNA or gDNA derived from T cells, B-cell-depleted T cells, or PBMCs. Samples were obtained from the ongoing ImmuneRACE study (first 160 participants) and from over 1,000 subjects provided by 6 global collaborators. Where available, HLA class I and class II types were taken from metadata supplied by the sample provider and were not determined by assay-based typing.

Each collaborating institution followed its own protocols to collect whole blood in K2EDTA tubes. For TCRbeta analysis, collaborators shipped samples in one of three forms: frozen whole blood, isolated PBMCs, or DNA extracted from either of those sample types. On this clone: What antigen it recognizes has not been identified. No base quality values were provided; no much bigger clone lies one nucleotide off.

TCRbeta CDR3 regions were amplified from genomic DNA by means of the immunoSEQ Assay, a bias-controlled multiplex PCR. Per the authors' processing: Within the assay, amplification of reference gene primers was used to estimate how many nucleated cells each sample contained. Sequence reads were collapsed and filtered to measure the absolute abundance of every unique TCRbeta CDR3 rearrangement. For each sample, productive Simpson clonality was calculated by taking the square root of Simpson's diversity index across productive rearrangements. Entries here come from immuneACCESS through TCRdb and include only in-frame sequences with V and J called. Some clones fail to appear in such tables; in the studies checked, an unresolved V gene covers under half of the shortfall, and the cause of the remainder is unknown. The V and J calls and the clone size are those of that table, but D and trimming were determined from the DNA. The sample has about 160,000 clones on record, about four fifths of them singletons. The ten largest clones add up to approximately 16% of the sample.

The study at large found these results: How much clinical and demographic metadata was included differed by source and by participant, and the metadata was provided uncurated.

Sequenced sample: peripheral blood. The sequence came from a human donor with acute or convalescent COVID-19. The donor label of this sample is uncertain.

CDR3 sequence: CAWSPGLSTQYF. The DNA sequence follows: TGTGCCTGGAGTCCGGGACTAAGTACGCAGTATTTT. The rearrangement combines TRBV30 with TRBJ2-3; TRBD2 fits 7 bases in the junction. Via the germline V gene (reference sequence), CDR1 is GTSNPN and CDR2 SVGIG. The cysteine opens and the phenylalanine closes a CDR3 of 12 amino acids. Only the CDR3 DNA is retained, 36 bases long and in frame from the first base. V trim: 2 bases; J trim: 8 bases; unmatched bases: 4.